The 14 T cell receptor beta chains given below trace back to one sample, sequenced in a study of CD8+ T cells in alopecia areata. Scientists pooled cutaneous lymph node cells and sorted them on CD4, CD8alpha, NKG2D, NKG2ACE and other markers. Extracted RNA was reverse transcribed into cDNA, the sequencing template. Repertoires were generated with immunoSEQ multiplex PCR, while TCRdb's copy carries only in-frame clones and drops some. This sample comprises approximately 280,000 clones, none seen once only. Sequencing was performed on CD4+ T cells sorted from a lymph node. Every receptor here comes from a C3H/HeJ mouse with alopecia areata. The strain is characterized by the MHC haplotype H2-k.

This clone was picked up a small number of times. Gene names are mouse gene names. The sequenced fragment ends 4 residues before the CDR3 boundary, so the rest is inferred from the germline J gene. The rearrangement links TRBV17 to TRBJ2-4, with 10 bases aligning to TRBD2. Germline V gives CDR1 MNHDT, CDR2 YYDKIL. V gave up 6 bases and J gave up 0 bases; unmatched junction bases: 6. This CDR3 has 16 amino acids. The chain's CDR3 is CASSPPGGASQNTLYF. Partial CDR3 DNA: TGTGCTAGCAGCCCCCCTGGGGGGGCGAGTCAAAAC.

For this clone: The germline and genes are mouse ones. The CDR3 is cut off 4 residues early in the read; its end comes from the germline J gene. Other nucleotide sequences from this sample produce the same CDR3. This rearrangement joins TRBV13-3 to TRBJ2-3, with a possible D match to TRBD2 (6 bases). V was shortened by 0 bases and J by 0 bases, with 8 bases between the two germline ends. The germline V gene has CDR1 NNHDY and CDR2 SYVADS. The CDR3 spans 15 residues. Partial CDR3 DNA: TGTGCCAGCAGTGATGTGTGGGGGAGTGCAGAA. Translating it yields CASSDVWGSAE. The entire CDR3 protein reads CASSDVWGSAETLYF.

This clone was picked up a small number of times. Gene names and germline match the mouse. CDR3: CTCSAHWGGGAETLYF. The covered CDR3 bases are TGCACCTGCAGTGCCCACTGGGGGGGCGGTGCAGAA. The gene calls are TRBV1 and TRBJ2-3; 11 nucleotides line up with TRBD2. The read ends 4 residues early relative to the CDR3; the germline J gene fills the gap. The CDR3 length is 16 residues. After removal of 3 bases from V and 1 base from J, the junction contained 3 bases not matched to a gene. Germline CDR1 is NSQYPW and CDR2 is LRSPGD (reference sequence). The full variable domain, its missing parts supplied by reference TRBV1 and TRBJ2-3, is VTLLEQNPRWRLVPRGQAVNLRCILKNSQYPWMSWYQQDLQKQLQWLFTLRSPGDKEVKSLPGADYLATRVTDTELRLQVANMSQGRTLYCTCSAHWGGGAETLYFGSGTRLTVL.

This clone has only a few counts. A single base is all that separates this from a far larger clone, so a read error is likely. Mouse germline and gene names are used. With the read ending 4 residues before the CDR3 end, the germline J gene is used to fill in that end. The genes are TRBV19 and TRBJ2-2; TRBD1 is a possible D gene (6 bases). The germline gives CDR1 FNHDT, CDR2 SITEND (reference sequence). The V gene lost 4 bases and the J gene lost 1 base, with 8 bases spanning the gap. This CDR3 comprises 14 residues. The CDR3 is CASSGTINTGQLYF. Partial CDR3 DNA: TGTGCCAGCAGTGGGACAATAAACACCGGG.

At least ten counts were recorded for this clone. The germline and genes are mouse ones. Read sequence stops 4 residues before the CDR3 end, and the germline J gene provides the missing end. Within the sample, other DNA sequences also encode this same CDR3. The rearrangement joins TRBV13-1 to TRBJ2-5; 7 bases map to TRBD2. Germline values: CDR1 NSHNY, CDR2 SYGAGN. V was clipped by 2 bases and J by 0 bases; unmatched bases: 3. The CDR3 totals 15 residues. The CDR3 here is CASSETGINQDTQYF. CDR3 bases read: TGTGCCAGCAGTGAGACTGGGATTAACCAAGAC.

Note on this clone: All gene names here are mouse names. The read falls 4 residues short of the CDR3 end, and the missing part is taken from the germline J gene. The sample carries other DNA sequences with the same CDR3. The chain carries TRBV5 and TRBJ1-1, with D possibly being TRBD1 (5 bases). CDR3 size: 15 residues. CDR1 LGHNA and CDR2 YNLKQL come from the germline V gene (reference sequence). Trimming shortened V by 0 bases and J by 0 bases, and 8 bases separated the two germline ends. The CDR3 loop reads CASSQEGVANTEVFF. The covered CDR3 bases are TGTGCCAGCAGCCAAGAAGGGGTAGCAAACACA.

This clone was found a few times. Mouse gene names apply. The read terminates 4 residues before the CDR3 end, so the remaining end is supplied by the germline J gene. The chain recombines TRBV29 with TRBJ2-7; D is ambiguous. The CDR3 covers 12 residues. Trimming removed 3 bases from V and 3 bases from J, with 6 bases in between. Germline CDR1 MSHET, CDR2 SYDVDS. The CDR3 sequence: CASSFVLYEQYF. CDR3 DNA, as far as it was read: TGTGCTAGCAGTTTCGTCCTCTAT.

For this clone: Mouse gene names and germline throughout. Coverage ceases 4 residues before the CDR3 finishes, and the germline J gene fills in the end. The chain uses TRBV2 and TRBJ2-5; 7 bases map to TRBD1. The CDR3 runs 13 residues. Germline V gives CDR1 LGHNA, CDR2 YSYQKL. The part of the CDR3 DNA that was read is TGTGCCAGCAGCTTAACAGGGGAGGAC. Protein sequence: CASSLTGED. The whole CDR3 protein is CASSLTGEDTQYF.

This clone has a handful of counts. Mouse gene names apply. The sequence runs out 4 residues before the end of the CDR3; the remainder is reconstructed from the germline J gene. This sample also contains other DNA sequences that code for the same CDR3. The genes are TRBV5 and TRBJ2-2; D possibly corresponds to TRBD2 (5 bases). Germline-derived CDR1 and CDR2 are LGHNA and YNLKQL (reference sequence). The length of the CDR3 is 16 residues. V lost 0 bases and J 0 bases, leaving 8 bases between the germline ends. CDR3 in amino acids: CASSQEGGANTGQLYF. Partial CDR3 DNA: TGTGCCAGCAGCCAAGAGGGTGGGGCAAACACCGGG.

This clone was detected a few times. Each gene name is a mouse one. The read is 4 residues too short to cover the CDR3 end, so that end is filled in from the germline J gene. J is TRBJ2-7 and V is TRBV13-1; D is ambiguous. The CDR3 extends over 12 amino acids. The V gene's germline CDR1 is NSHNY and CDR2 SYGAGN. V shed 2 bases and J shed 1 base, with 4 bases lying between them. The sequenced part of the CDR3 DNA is TGTGCCAGCAGTGAGACATCCTAT. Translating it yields CASSETSY. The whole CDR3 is CASSETSYEQYF.

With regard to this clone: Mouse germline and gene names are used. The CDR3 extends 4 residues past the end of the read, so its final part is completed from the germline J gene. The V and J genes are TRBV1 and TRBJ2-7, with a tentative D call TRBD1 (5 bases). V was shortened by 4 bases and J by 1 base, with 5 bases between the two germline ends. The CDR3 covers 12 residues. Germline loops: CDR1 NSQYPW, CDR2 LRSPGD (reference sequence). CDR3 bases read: TGCACCTGCAGTGGGACATCCTAT. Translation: CTCSGTSY. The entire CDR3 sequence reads CTCSGTSYEQYF.

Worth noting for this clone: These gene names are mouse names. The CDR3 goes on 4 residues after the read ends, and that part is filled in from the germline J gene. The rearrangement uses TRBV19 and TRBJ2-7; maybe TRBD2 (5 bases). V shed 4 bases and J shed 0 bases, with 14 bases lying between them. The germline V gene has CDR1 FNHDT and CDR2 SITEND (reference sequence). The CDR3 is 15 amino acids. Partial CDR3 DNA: TGTGCCAGCAGTGGCCTGGGTCCCACCTCCTAT. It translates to CASSGLGPTSY. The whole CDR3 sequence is CASSGLGPTSYEQYF.

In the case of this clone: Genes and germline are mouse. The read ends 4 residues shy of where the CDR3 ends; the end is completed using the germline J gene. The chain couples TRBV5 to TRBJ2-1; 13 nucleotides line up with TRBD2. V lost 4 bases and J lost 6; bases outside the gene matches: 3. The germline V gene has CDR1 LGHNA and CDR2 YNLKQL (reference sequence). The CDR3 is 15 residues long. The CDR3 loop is CASSPGTGGVAEQFF. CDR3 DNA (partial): TGTGCCAGCAGCCCCGGGACTGGGGGGGTTGCT.

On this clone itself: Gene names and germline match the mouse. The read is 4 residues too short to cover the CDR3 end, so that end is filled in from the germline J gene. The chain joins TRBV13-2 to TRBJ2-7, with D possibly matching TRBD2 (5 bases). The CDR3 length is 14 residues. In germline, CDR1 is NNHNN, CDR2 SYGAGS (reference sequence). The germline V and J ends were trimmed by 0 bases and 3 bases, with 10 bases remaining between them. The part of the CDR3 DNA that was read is TGTGCCAGCGGTGATGAGTTTCTGGGCTAT. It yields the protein CASGDEFLGY. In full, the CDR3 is CASGDEFLGYEQYF.